Listed below are T cell receptor beta chains from one sample, sequenced in a study of Ad26.COV2.S vaccination and SARS-CoV-2 variants. Sequencing used immunoSEQ multiplex PCR; TCRdb keeps in-frame clones, though not all of them. The table lists roughly 420,000 clones, 85% to 90% of them singletons. The source was peripheral blood, collected in a trial of Ad26.COV2.S vaccine versus placebo. These receptor sequences come from a person aged 18-65 years who received the Ad26.COV2.S COVID-19 vaccine or a placebo. Each CDR3 is given with its conserved first and last residue. The D gene is left open where the match is weak. The listing skips clone size in some rows; elsewhere it reads once, few, many or a size class.

>TRBD1|TRBJ1-4|TRBV12-3/TRBV12-4|NA
CASRQGSGEKLFF
TGTGCCAGCCGACAGGGGTCGGGGGAAAAACTGTTTTTT
>NA|TRBJ1-2|TRBV6-2/TRBV6-3|NA
CASSRRGPNYGYTF
TGTGCCAGCAGCCGCCGCGGACCTAACTATGGCTACACCTTC
>TRBD1|TRBJ2-1|TRBV19|NA
CASSSPRQGPNEQFF
TGTGCCAGTAGTAGCCCCCGACAGGGGCCCAATGAGCAGTTCTTC
>TRBD1|TRBJ1-4|TRBV6-5|NA
CASSSRTGEGEKLFF
TGTGCCAGCAGTTCCCGGACAGGGGAGGGTGAAAAACTGTTTTTT
>NA|TRBJ1-1|TRBV7-3|NA
CASSPKMNTEAFF
TGTGCCAGCAGCCCGAAAATGAACACTGAAGCTTTCTTT
>NA|TRBJ2-3|TRBV19|NA
CASSILLTDTQYF
TGTGCCAGTAGTATTCTCTTGACAGATACGCAGTATTTT
>TRBD1|TRBJ2-7|TRBV20-1|NA
CSATTGWEQYF
TGCAGTGCTACGACAGGGTGGGAGCAGTACTTC
>NA|TRBJ1-5|TRBV3-1/TRBV3-2|NA
CASSYRDQPQHF
TGTGCCAGCAGCTACCGTGATCAGCCCCAGCATTTT
>NA|TRBJ1-5|TRBV6-2/TRBV6-3|NA
CASSYPRQVLDFYQPQHF
TGTGCCAGCAGTTACCCCCGACAGGTACTCGACTTTTATCAGCCCCAGCATTTT
>NA|TRBJ2-3|TRBV7-6|NA
CASSPSWTDTQYF
TGTGCCAGCAGCCCTTCTTGGACAGATACGCAGTATTTT
>TRBD2|TRBJ2-1|TRBV7-2|NA
CASSRDYASYNEQFF
TGTGCCAGCAGTCGGGACTACGCTTCCTACAATGAGCAGTTCTTC
>TRBD1|TRBJ1-5|TRBV6-5|NA
CASKTGQGGNQPQHF
TGTGCCAGCAAGACGGGACAGGGAGGCAATCAGCCCCAGCATTTT
>NA|TRBJ2-7|TRBV27|NA
CASSPGFHEQYF
TGTGCCAGCAGCCCTGGCTTCCACGAGCAGTACTTC
>TRBD2|TRBJ2-7|TRBV19|once
CASSRGLTSGAYEQYF
TGTGCCAGTAGTAGGGGATTGACTAGCGGGGCCTACGAGCAGTACTTC
>TRBD2|TRBJ2-3|TRBV5-1|NA
CASSLLRGGDTQYF
TGCGCCAGCAGCTTGTTGAGGGGAGGGGATACGCAGTATTTT
>NA|TRBJ2-7|TRBV9|NA
CASSVGGGRALYEQYF
TGTGCCAGCAGCGTGGGCGGGGGCAGAGCTCTCTACGAGCAGTACTTC
>NA|TRBJ2-7|TRBV27|once
CASKGRRDIAYEQYF
TGTGCCAGCAAGGGACGGCGGGACATTGCCTACGAGCAGTACTTC
>NA|TRBJ1-5|TRBV24-1|NA
CATSDLQGLNNQPQHF
TGTGCCACCAGTGATTTGCAGGGGTTGAACAATCAGCCCCAGCATTTT
>NA|TRBJ2-3|TRBV7-3|NA
CASSLSYLDTQYF
TGTGCCAGCAGCCTCTCCTACCTAGATACGCAGTATTTT
>TRBD1|TRBJ1-2|TRBV9|NA
CASSRRGAGQTANYGYTF
TGTGCCAGCAGCAGGAGGGGGGCGGGACAGACAGCTAACTATGGCTACACCTTC
>NA|TRBJ1-5|TRBV6-5|NA
CATLPLALSNQPQHF
TGTGCCACCCTCCCGCTGGCCCTTAGCAATCAGCCCCAGCATTTT
>NA|TRBJ2-7|TRBV10-3|NA
CAISGALQTYEQYF
TGTGCCATCAGTGGGGCCCTACAGACCTACGAGCAGTACTTC
>NA|TRBJ1-6|TRBV7-9|few
CASSRDGNSPLHF
TGTGCCAGCAGCCGGGACGGCAATTCACCCCTCCACTTT
>TRBD1|TRBJ1-3|TRBV5-4|NA
CASSRTGGGNTIYF
TGTGCCAGCAGCCGGACAGGGGGCGGAAACACCATATATTTT
>TRBD2|TRBJ2-1|TRBV18|NA
CASSAPLLAGGSEQFF
TGTGCCAGCTCAGCGCCGTTGCTAGCGGGAGGGAGTGAGCAGTTCTTC
>NA|TRBJ2-3|TRBV4-1|NA
CASSRNSYATDTQYF
TGCGCCAGCAGCCGAAACAGCTATGCGACAGATACGCAGTATTTT
>NA|TRBJ1-3|TRBV19|NA
CASRGGQYGNTIYF
TGTGCCAGTCGGGGGGGGCAATATGGAAACACCATATATTTT
>NA|TRBJ2-2|TRBV5-1|once
CASSLSRTRNTGELFF
TGCGCCAGCAGCTTGTCGCGGACGAGGAACACCGGGGAGCTGTTTTTT
>TRBD1|TRBJ1-6|TRBV7-9|few
CASSLGTGERSPLHF
TGTGCCAGCAGCCTTGGGACAGGGGAAAGGTCACCCCTCCACTTT
>NA|TRBJ2-1|TRBV29-1|NA
CSPTVGGEQFF
TGCAGCCCGACCGTCGGCGGTGAGCAGTTCTTC
>TRBD2|TRBJ2-2|TRBV10-1|once
CASPSPEGTSGRRNTGELFF
TGCGCCAGCCCCAGCCCGGAAGGGACTAGCGGGAGACGTAACACCGGGGAGCTGTTTTTT
>NA|TRBJ1-2|TRBV6-2/TRBV6-3|NA
CASSHGRNYGYTF
TGTGCCAGCAGCCATGGGCGGAACTATGGCTACACCTTC
>TRBD2|TRBJ2-1|TRBV4-2|NA
CASSHWSGSGDNEQFF
TGTGCCAGCAGCCATTGGAGCGGGAGCGGCGACAATGAGCAGTTCTTC